This TCR beta chain was recorded in a study of PD-1 blockade in classical Hodgkin lymphoma. Whole-study context: Patients were treated with nivolumab at 3 mg/kg, and this was given intravenously every 2 weeks. Study-wide findings and caveats: Patients with an early start, nivolumab under 1 year after ASCT, were excluded. Whoever responded completely had baseline diversity much like that seen in newly diagnosed patients.

Data came from immunoSEQ multiplex PCR; TCRdb stores just in-frame clones and leaves some out. In the table there are fewer than 45,000 clones, around 86% of which are singletons. In the case of this clone: Its antigen is unknown.

All patients relapsed after autologous stem cell transplantation, and brentuximab vedotin exposure varied. Best overall response was complete response, partial response or progressive disease in these relapsed/refractory classical Hodgkin lymphoma patients. The receptor's source is a human donor with classical Hodgkin lymphoma. Specimen: peripheral blood mononuclear cells (PBMCs), collected before the second cycle of nivolumab.

This CDR3 reads CASSARSGGYNEQFF. CDR3 DNA sequence: TGTGCCAGCAGCGCCCGTTCCGGGGGATACAATGAGCAGTTCTTC. V usage is TRBV9 and J usage is TRBJ2-1; tentatively, D is TRBD2 (6 bases). Trimming shortened V by 3 bases and J by 4 bases, and 14 bases separated the two germline ends. Germline assignment: CDR1 SGDLS and CDR2 YYNGEE. The CDR3 runs 15 residues.